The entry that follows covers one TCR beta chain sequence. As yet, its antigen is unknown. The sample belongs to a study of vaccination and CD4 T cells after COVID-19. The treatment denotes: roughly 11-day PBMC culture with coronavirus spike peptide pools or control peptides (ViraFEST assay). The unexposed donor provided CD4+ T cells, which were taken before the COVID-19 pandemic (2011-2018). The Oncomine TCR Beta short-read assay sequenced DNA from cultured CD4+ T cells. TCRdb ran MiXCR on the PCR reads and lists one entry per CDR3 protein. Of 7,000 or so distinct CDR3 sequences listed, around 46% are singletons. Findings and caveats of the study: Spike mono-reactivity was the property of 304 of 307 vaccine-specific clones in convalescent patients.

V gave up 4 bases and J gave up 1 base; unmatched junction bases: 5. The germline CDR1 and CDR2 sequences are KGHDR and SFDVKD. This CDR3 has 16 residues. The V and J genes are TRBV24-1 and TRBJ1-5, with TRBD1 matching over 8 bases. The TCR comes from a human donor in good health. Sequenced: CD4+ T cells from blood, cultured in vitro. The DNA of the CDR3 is TGTGCCACCAGTGAGGGTGGGACAGGCAGCAATCAGCCCCAGCATTTT. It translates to CATSEGGTGSNQPQHF.